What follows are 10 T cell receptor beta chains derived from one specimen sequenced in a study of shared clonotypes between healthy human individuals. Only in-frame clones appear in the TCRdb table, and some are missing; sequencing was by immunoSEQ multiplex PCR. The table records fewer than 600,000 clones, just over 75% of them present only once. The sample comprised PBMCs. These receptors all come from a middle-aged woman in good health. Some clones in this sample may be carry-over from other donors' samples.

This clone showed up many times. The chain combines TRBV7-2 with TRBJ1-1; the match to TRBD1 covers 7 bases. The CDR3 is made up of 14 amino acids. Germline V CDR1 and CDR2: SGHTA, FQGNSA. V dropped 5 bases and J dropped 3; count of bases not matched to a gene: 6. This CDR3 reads CASSRYRGDTEAFF. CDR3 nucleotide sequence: TGTGCCAGCAGCCGATACAGGGGAGACACTGAAGCTTTCTTT.

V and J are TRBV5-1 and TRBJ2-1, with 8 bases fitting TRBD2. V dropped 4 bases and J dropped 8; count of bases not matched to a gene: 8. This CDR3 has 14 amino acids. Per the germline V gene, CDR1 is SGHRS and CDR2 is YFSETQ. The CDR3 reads CASSPLSGSYEQFF. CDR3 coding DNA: TGCGCCAGCAGCCCTTTAAGCGGGAGCTATGAGCAGTTCTTC.

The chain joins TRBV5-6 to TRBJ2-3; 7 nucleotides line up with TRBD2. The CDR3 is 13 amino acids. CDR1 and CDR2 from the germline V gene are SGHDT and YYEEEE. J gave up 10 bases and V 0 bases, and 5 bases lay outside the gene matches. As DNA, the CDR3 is TGTGCCAGCAGCTTGGGGGCGGGAGAGGCGCAGTATTTT. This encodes CASSLGAGEAQYF.

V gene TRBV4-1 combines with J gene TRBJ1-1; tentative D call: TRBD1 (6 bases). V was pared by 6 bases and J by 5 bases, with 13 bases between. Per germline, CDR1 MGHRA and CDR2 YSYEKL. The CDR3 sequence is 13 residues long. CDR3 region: CASRTGRVTEAFF. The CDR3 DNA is TGCGCCAGCAGGACAGGCAGGGTTACTGAAGCTTTCTTT.

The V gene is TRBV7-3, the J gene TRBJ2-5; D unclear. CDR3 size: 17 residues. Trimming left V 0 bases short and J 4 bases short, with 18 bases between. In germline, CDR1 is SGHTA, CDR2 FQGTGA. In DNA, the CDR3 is TGTGCCAGCAGCTTAACGGCGGAAACTGGCTTGCGAGAGACCCAGTACTTC. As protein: CASSLTAETGLRETQYF.

For the CDR3, the DNA is TGTGCCAGCAGCTCCCTACCGGGACAGGGAATTTATGGCTACACCTTC. Protein sequence: CASSSLPGQGIYGYTF. V gene TRBV7-8 combines with J gene TRBJ1-2; 9 bases agree with TRBD1. Per germline, CDR1 SGHVS and CDR2 FQNEAQ. This CDR3 is built from 16 residues. V lost 4 bases, J lost 5 bases, and 11 bases stayed unmatched.

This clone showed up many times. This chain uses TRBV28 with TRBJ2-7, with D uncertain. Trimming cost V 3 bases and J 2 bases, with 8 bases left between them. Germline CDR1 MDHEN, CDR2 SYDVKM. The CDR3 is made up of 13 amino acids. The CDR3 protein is CASSFQSAYEQYF. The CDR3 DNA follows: TGTGCCAGCAGTTTTCAGTCAGCCTACGAGCAGTACTTC.

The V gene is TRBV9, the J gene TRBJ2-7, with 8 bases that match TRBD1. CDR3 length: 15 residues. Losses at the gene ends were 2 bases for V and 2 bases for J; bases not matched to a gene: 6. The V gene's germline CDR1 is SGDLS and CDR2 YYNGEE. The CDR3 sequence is CASSVGTGLTYEQYF. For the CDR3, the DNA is TGTGCCAGCAGCGTTGGGACAGGCTTGACCTACGAGCAGTACTTC.

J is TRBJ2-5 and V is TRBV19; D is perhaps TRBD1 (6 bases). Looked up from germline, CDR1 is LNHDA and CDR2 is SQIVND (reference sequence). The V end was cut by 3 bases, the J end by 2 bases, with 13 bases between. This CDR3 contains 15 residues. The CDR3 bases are TGTGCCAGTAGTATCCCCGGACAGTATCAAGAGACCCAGTACTTC. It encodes CASSIPGQYQETQYF.

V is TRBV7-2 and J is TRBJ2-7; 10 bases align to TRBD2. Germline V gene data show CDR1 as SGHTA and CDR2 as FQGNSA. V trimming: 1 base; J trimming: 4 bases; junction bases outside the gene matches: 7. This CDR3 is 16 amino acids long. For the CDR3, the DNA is TGTGCCAGCAGCTTAGTGGGGGGACTAGCGCCTTACGAGCAGTACTTC. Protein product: CASSLVGGLAPYEQYF. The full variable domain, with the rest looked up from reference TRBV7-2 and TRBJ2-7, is GAGVSQSPSNKVTEKGKDVELRCDPISGHTALYWYRQSLGQGLEFLIYFQGNSAPDKSGLPSDRFSAERTGGSVSTLTIQRTQQEDSAVYLCASSLVGGLAPYEQYFGPGTRLTVT.